These 11 T cell receptor beta chains came from one sample sequenced in a study of OX40 agonist ivuxolimab in advanced cancers. Library preparation was by the immunoSEQ multiplex PCR assay. TCRdb re-hosts the immuneACCESS table, in-frame sequences only. Its copies lack some clones; in the studies checked, an unresolved V gene accounts for under half of them, and the cause for the rest is not known. The sample table records approximately 60,000 clones; 92% of these occur just once. Approximately 0.64% of the sample goes to the ten largest clones. This specimen was CD4+ or CD8+ T cells sorted from blood, taken in a trial of the OX40 agonist ivuxolimab. All receptors come from an adult with an advanced solid tumor such as melanoma, head and neck, liver or kidney cancer.

The CDR3, as DNA: TGCGCCAGCAGAGGGACAGGGGAGAATGAAAAACTGTTTTTT. Protein product: CASRGTGENEKLFF. The V call is TRBV5-1, the J call TRBJ1-4; 10 bases map to TRBD1. The junction had 3 bases not matched to a gene; V was cut back by 5 bases and J by 5 bases. This CDR3 is built from 14 residues. From germline, CDR1 is SGHRS and CDR2 YFSETQ.

The rearrangement uses TRBV6-5 and TRBJ1-1; D call uncertain. Germline V gene data show CDR1 as MNHEY and CDR2 as SVGAGI. The CDR3 has 15 residues. V was trimmed by 2 bases and J by 1 base, leaving 11 bases between them. CDR3 coding DNA: TGTGCCAGCAGTTACATCACCCGCCAGAACACTGAAGCTTTCTTT. This encodes CASSYITRQNTEAFF.

The chain carries TRBV5-6 and TRBJ2-3; 8 bases line up with TRBD1. This CDR3 contains 14 residues. The V gene end was trimmed by 4 bases and the J gene end by 5 bases; junction bases not matched to a gene: 6. Germline CDR1 SGHDT, CDR2 YYEEEE. The CDR3 nucleotides are TGTGCCAGCAGCGGAGGACAGGGTTTAGATACGCAGTATTTT. Protein: CASSGGQGLDTQYF.

The chain has TRBV7-2 and TRBJ2-3; TRBD1 aligns across 7 bases. This CDR3 region has 18 residues. J lost 0 bases, V lost 6 bases, and 15 bases had no gene match. CDR1 and CDR2 (germline): SGHTA, FQGNSA. The CDR3 region is CASRLRKGARPSTDTQYF. As DNA, the CDR3 is TGTGCCAGCAGGCTCCGAAAGGGGGCTCGGCCTAGCACAGATACGCAGTATTTT.

This sequence joins TRBV7-2 and TRBJ2-7; the match to TRBD1 covers 7 bases. J gave up 2 bases and V 5 bases, and 9 bases lay outside the gene matches. CDR3 size: 15 residues. Per the germline V gene, CDR1 is SGHTA and CDR2 is FQGNSA. DNA of the CDR3: TGTGCCAGCAGCCGCGAGGTTGGGACAGCCTACGAGCAGTACTTC. Its protein product is CASSREVGTAYEQYF.

V usage is TRBV6-1 and J usage is TRBJ2-3, with TRBD2 matching over 12 bases. V gave up 4 bases and J gave up 0 bases; unmatched junction bases: 5. The germline CDR1 and CDR2 sequences are MNHNS and SASEGT. The CDR3 is 17 amino acids. This CDR3 is CASSGTSGASSTDTQYF. The CDR3 nucleotides read TGTGCCAGCAGTGGGACTAGCGGGGCTTCCAGCACAGATACGCAGTATTTT.

In its sample, this clone was seen once. In DNA form, the CDR3 reads TGCGCCAGCAGTGAAGGGGGCCCAGGGACCGGGGAGCTGTTTTTT. Its protein is CASSEGGPGTGELFF. V gene TRBV10-1 combines with J gene TRBJ2-2; 7 bases agree with TRBD1. The CDR3 consists of 15 residues. Losses at the gene ends were 3 bases for V and 5 bases for J; bases not matched to a gene: 6. CDR1 WNHNN and CDR2 SYGVQD come from the germline V gene (reference sequence).

V and J are TRBV25-1 and TRBJ2-7; TRBD2 might be the D (6 bases). The CDR3 has 13 amino acids. CDR1 and CDR2 (germline): MGHDK, SYGVNS. Trimming took off 5 bases at V and 2 bases at J, with 10 bases between the two ends. The CDR3 protein is CASSWRGTYEQYF. The CDR3 DNA reads TGTGCCAGCAGTTGGAGGGGCACCTACGAGCAGTACTTC.

The chain has TRBV5-1 and TRBJ1-3, with TRBD1 identical over 10 bases. With V trimmed by 4 bases and J by 2 bases, 3 bases remained unmatched. Per germline, CDR1 SGHRS and CDR2 YFSETQ. The length of the CDR3 is 15 residues. CDR3 nucleotide sequence: TGCGCCAGCAGCACGACAGGGGGCCCTGGAAACACCATATATTTT. Residues: CASSTTGGPGNTIYF. The full variable domain, in which reference TRBV5-1 and TRBJ1-3 provide the parts outside the CDR3, is KAGVTQTPRYLIKTRGQQVTLSCSPISGHRSVSWYQQTPGQGLQFLFEYFSETQRNKGNFPGRFSGRQFSNSRSEMNVSTLELGDSALYLCASSTTGGPGNTIYFGEGSWLTVV.

The V gene is TRBV19, the J gene TRBJ2-1; 11 bases map to TRBD1. This CDR3 has 17 amino acids. With 4 bases clipped from V and 4 bases from J, the junction kept 9 bases outside the gene matches. CDR1 is LNHDA, CDR2 SQIVND, per germline (reference sequence). The CDR3 region is CASSSRVGTGGYNEQFF. DNA of the CDR3: TGTGCCAGTAGTAGCCGAGTAGGGACAGGGGGTTACAATGAGCAGTTCTTC. The variable domain in full, completed from reference TRBV19 and TRBJ2-1, reads DGGITQSPKYLFRKEGQNVTLSCEQNLNHDAMYWYRQDPGQGLRLIYYSQIVNDFQKGDIAEGYSVSREKKESFPLTVTSAQKNPTAFYLCASSSRVGTGGYNEQFFGPGTRLTVL.

V gene TRBV7-9 combines with J gene TRBJ2-2, with 13 bases fitting TRBD2. Germline assignment: CDR1 SEHNR and CDR2 FQNEAQ (reference sequence). V trimming: 4 bases; J trimming: 7 bases; junction bases outside the gene matches: 6. This CDR3 region has 16 residues. CDR3 protein: CASSYTSGRAGGELFF. In DNA form, the CDR3 reads TGTGCCAGCAGCTATACTAGCGGGAGGGCCGGCGGGGAGCTGTTTTTT.